The text below deals with one T cell receptor (beta chain). Its antigen remains unknown. This entry is derived from a study of cytomegalovirus exposure and HLA in healthy donors. As for the study in general: It was reported in a later analysis that the 90 to 150 validation repertoires used the same platform as the 666 first-cohort repertoires.

Trimming removed 5 bases from V and 3 bases from J, with 15 bases in between. Germline V lookup: CDR1 SGHDT, CDR2 YYEEEE. This CDR3 contains 15 residues. Whole-study results and caveats: Later, an analysis found that TCR clusters from the first cohort tended to co-occur in the roughly 110 validation repertoires. The authors confirmed in vitro that a few CMV-associated chains were specific for CMV antigens. 164 TCR beta chains were listed as cytomegalovirus-associated.

The method was immunoSEQ multiplex PCR; TCRdb's version includes in-frame clones alone and lacks a portion of them. The data hold fewer than 300,000 clones, with more than 75% observed a single time. The specimen was PBMCs. This chain connects TRBV5-6 to TRBJ2-1; D might be TRBD2 (6 bases). The clonotype was recovered from a woman aged 18-35 years in good health and CMV-seronegative. CDR3 nucleotides: TGTGCCAGCAGGCCCGAGCTAGCGAACTACAATGAGCAGTTCTTC. Translated: CASRPELANYNEQFF.